This TCR beta chain was sequenced in a study of T cells in Graves' hyperthyroidism and ophthalmopathy. Germline V gene lookup returns CDR1 SGHRS and CDR2 YFSETQ. Trimming took off 4 bases at V and 4 bases at J, with 18 bases between the two ends. This CDR3 region has 15 residues. Using RNA transcripts as the source, TCR beta CDR3 regions were amplified. The HTBI set primed first-round TCR CDR3 RT-PCR. TCRdb itself ran the multiplex PCR reads through MiXCR, one entry per CDR3 protein. This table has about half a million distinct CDR3 sequences, 22% appearing once. Diagnoses were made from clinical symptoms, serum measures (thyroxine and TRAb), thyroid ultrasound and orbital computed tomography. Each 10 ml fresh peripheral blood draw supplied the PBMCs. This clonotype has more than one count but fewer than ten.

The chain couples TRBV5-1 to TRBJ2-7; perhaps TRBD2 as D (6 bases). The sequence was collected from a woman in her sixties or seventies with Graves' ophthalmopathy. Material for sequencing was blood. As DNA, the CDR3 is TGCGCCAGCAGCGCTACCGGGACTTACCTGTACGAGCAGTACTTC. Its protein product is CASSATGTYLYEQYF.